This T cell receptor beta chain derives from a study of shared clonotypes between healthy human individuals. Study findings and constraints: Sampling involved blood alone; tissue repertoires likely differ.

Investigators spread the genomic DNA of each subset evenly over several immunoSEQ plates. Unsorted PBMC replicate PCRs used approximately 290 ng DNA, around 28,000 T cell genomes. Clones were read by immunoSEQ multiplex PCR, and TCRdb kept only the in-frame ones, dropping some. The data show 450,000 to 650,000 clones, about 80% seen once. As for this clone: What it binds is not known.

The sample consisted of PBMCs. The TCR comes from a woman in her 40s in good health. Some clones in this sample may be carry-over from other donors' samples.

The CDR3 DNA reads TGTGCCAGCAGCTTACTCTTGGATGGGGCCCGGGCCGGGGAGCTGTTTTTT. It translates to CASSLLLDGARAGELFF. V is TRBV7-9 and J is TRBJ2-2; a possible D gene is TRBD1 (5 bases). This CDR3 comprises 17 residues. Germline loops: CDR1 SEHNR, CDR2 FQNEAQ (reference sequence). V gave up 2 bases and J gave up 6 bases, with 19 bases separating them.